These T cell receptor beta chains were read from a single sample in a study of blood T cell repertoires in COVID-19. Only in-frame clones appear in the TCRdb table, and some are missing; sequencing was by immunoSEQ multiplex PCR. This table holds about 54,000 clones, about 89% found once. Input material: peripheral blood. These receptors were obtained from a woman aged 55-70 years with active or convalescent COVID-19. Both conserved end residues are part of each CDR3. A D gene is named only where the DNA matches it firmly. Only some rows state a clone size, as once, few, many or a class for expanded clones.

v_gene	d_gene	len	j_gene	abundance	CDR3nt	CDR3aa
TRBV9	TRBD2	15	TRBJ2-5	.	TGTGCCAGCAGTTATAACGGGGGGGGCTGGGAGACCCAGTACTTC	CASSYNGGGWETQYF
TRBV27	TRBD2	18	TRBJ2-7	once	TGTGCCAGCAGTCCAGCCGATCTACTAGCGGGAGGCCGCTACGAGCAGTACTTC	CASSPADLLAGGRYEQYF
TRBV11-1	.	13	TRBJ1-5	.	TGTGCCAGCAGCTTAGTCCGCGGTCAGCCCCAGCATTTT	CASSLVRGQPQHF
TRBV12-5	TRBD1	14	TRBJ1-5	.	TGTGCTAGTGGTCCCGGGACAGGGGATCAGCCCCAGCATTTT	CASGPGTGDQPQHF
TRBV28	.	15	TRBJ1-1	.	TGTGCCAGCAGTCCTCCGCCAGGGAGGTCCACTGAAGCTTTCTTT	CASSPPPGRSTEAFF
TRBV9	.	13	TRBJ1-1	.	TGTGCCAGCAGCGTAGAAACAGGAACTGAAGCTTTCTTT	CASSVETGTEAFF
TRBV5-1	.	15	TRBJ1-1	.	TGCGCCAGCAGCTCCCGCGGGACGAGGAACACTGAAGCTTTCTTT	CASSSRGTRNTEAFF
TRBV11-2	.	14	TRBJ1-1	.	TGTGCCAGCAGCTTAGGACAGCAGAACACTGAAGCTTTCTTT	CASSLGQQNTEAFF
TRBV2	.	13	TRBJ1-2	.	TGTGCCAGCAAGTTACAGGTTTTCTATGGCTACACCTTC	CASKLQVFYGYTF
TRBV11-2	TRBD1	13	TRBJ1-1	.	TGTGCCAGCAGCTTTGACAGGGGGTACGAAGCTTTCTTT	CASSFDRGYEAFF
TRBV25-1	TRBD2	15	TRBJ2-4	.	TGTGCCAACTTTCTTAGCGGGGGAGACAAAAACATTCAGTACTTC	CANFLSGGDKNIQYF
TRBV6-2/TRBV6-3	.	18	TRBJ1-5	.	TGTGCCAGCAGTTACGACTCGCGGGGGCTTCGAACGACTCAGCCCCAGCATTTT	CASSYDSRGLRTTQPQHF
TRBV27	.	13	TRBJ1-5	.	TGTGCCAGCAGTTTTTCAGGGGATCAGCCCCAGCATTTT	CASSFSGDQPQHF
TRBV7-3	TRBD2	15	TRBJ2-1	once	TGTGCCAGCAGTCGGACTAGCGGGGTAAACAATGAGCAGTTCTTC	CASSRTSGVNNEQFF